The rows below give T cell receptor beta chains drawn from one sample of a study of PD-1 blockade in mismatch repair-deficient tumors. The repertoire was sequenced with immunoSEQ multiplex PCR; TCRdb's copy has only in-frame clones and lacks some. The profile shows some 50,000 clones, 77% of them singletons. The specimen comprised PBMCs, sampled before pembrolizumab treatment. The receptors derive from an adult with mismatch repair-deficient cancer. Each CDR3 is given with its conserved first and last residue. Each record gives: clone size, V gene, J gene, D gene, CDR3 DNA, CDR3 protein. A D gene is named only where the DNA matches it firmly. Where a row states a size, it is once, few, many or the class of an expanded clone; other rows omit it.

clone size: -
V gene: TRBV11-2
J gene: TRBJ1-5
D gene: -
CDR3 DNA: TGTGCCAGCAGCGCCGGGGGGGCGAATCAGCCCCAGCATTTT
CDR3 protein: CASSAGGANQPQHF

clone size: -
V gene: TRBV18
J gene: TRBJ1-2
D gene: TRBD1
CDR3 DNA: TGTGCCAGCTCACCAAAGGGACAGGGGACCGACTATGGCTACACCTTC
CDR3 protein: CASSPKGQGTDYGYTF

clone size: -
V gene: TRBV29-1
J gene: TRBJ1-2
D gene: TRBD1
CDR3 DNA: TGCAGCGTTGTACCGGGGGGACAGGGAGATGGCTACACCTTC
CDR3 protein: CSVVPGGQGDGYTF

clone size: -
V gene: TRBV14
J gene: TRBJ2-1
D gene: TRBD2
CDR3 DNA: TGTGCCAGCACCGATGTTGGCGGGAGTAGGTACAATGAGCAGTTCTTC
CDR3 protein: CASTDVGGSRYNEQFF

clone size: -
V gene: TRBV7-9
J gene: TRBJ2-7
D gene: -
CDR3 DNA: TGTGCCAGCAGCCGCTTAGGGGGCTCCTACGAGCAGTACTTC
CDR3 protein: CASSRLGGSYEQYF

clone size: few
V gene: TRBV5-1
J gene: TRBJ2-7
D gene: TRBD1
CDR3 DNA: TGCGCCAGCAGCTTCACAGGGGACGCGTCCTACGAGCAGTACTTC
CDR3 protein: CASSFTGDASYEQYF

clone size: medium-sized
V gene: TRBV29-1
J gene: TRBJ1-2
D gene: -
CDR3 DNA: TGCAGCGTTGTTGACCCCACGTTATCTGAGGGCTACACCTTC
CDR3 protein: CSVVDPTLSEGYTF

clone size: -
V gene: TRBV6-5
J gene: TRBJ1-2
D gene: -
CDR3 DNA: TGTGCCAGCAGTTACACGGGGGGTCTTTCTGGCTACACCTTC
CDR3 protein: CASSYTGGLSGYTF

clone size: -
V gene: TRBV29-1
J gene: TRBJ1-1
D gene: TRBD1
CDR3 DNA: TGCAGCATCGGACAGGGAAGACCTGAAGCTTTCTTT
CDR3 protein: CSIGQGRPEAFF

clone size: -
V gene: TRBV7-3
J gene: TRBJ2-1
D gene: -
CDR3 DNA: TGTGCCAGCAGCTCTGGACTACCTCCGGAAAATGAGCAGTTCTTC
CDR3 protein: CASSSGLPPENEQFF

clone size: -
V gene: TRBV5-1
J gene: TRBJ1-1
D gene: -
CDR3 DNA: TGCGCCAGCAGCCCTGAACCAGGACTTGGCACTGAAGCTTTCTTT
CDR3 protein: CASSPEPGLGTEAFF

clone size: -
V gene: TRBV7-9
J gene: TRBJ2-2
D gene: -
CDR3 DNA: TGTGCCAGCAGCTTACCACTTGTGACCGGGGAGCTGTTTTTT
CDR3 protein: CASSLPLVTGELFF

clone size: few
V gene: TRBV5-4
J gene: TRBJ1-1
D gene: -
CDR3 DNA: TGTGCCAGCAGCCAAGACGGACTCACTGAAGCTTTCTTT
CDR3 protein: CASSQDGLTEAFF

clone size: -
V gene: TRBV4-2
J gene: TRBJ2-2
D gene: TRBD1
CDR3 DNA: TGTGCCAGCAGCCAGGACAGGGGGCCGAGCAACGGGGAGCTGTTTTTT
CDR3 protein: CASSQDRGPSNGELFF

clone size: -
V gene: TRBV6-1
J gene: TRBJ1-1
D gene: -
CDR3 DNA: TGTGCCAGCAGTGACCGCGGACGAAGGGAGAACACTGAAGCTTTCTTT
CDR3 protein: CASSDRGRRENTEAFF

clone size: -
V gene: TRBV11-2
J gene: TRBJ1-1
D gene: -
CDR3 DNA: TGTGCCAGCAGCTTAGATCTCGGAACTGAAGCTTTCTTT
CDR3 protein: CASSLDLGTEAFF

clone size: -
V gene: TRBV9
J gene: TRBJ1-5
D gene: -
CDR3 DNA: TGTGCCAGCAGCGTAGGGGGGGAAAATCAGCCCCAGCATTTT
CDR3 protein: CASSVGGENQPQHF

clone size: -
V gene: TRBV6-5
J gene: TRBJ1-3
D gene: -
CDR3 DNA: TGTGCCAGCAGCGACTCCTCTGGAAACACCATATATTTT
CDR3 protein: CASSDSSGNTIYF

clone size: -
V gene: TRBV6-1
J gene: TRBJ1-5
D gene: -
CDR3 DNA: TGTGCCAGCAGAGAAAATCCACAGCCCCAGCATTTT
CDR3 protein: CASRENPQPQHF

clone size: -
V gene: TRBV9
J gene: TRBJ2-7
D gene: TRBD1
CDR3 DNA: TGTGCCAGCAGCCCTAGACAGGGGGGTACCTACGAGCAGTACTTC
CDR3 protein: CASSPRQGGTYEQYF

clone size: few
V gene: TRBV28
J gene: TRBJ2-7
D gene: TRBD2
CDR3 DNA: TGTGCCAGCAGCACTAGCGGGGGACCCTACGAGCAGTACTTC
CDR3 protein: CASSTSGGPYEQYF

clone size: -
V gene: TRBV7-9
J gene: TRBJ2-1
D gene: TRBD1
CDR3 DNA: TGTGCCAGCAGCATACGACAGGGGAGCAACAATGAGCAGTTCTTC
CDR3 protein: CASSIRQGSNNEQFF

clone size: -
V gene: TRBV30
J gene: TRBJ1-1
D gene: -
CDR3 DNA: TGTGCCTTCCTCTATGGACACTGGGGGAACACTGAAGCTTTCTTT
CDR3 protein: CAFLYGHWGNTEAFF

clone size: -
V gene: TRBV10-2
J gene: TRBJ1-3
D gene: -
CDR3 DNA: TGCGCCAGCCGTGAGAGGGTGCTTTCCTCTGGAAACACCATATATTTT
CDR3 protein: CASRERVLSSGNTIYF

clone size: few
V gene: TRBV2
J gene: TRBJ2-7
D gene: -
CDR3 DNA: TGTGCCACGACAAGGGCCTACGAGCAGTACTTC
CDR3 protein: CATTRAYEQYF

clone size: -
V gene: TRBV11-3
J gene: TRBJ2-7
D gene: TRBD2
CDR3 DNA: TGTGCCAGCAGCTTAGGTGGGTCTAGCGGGAGATACGAGCAGTACTTC
CDR3 protein: CASSLGGSSGRYEQYF

clone size: -
V gene: TRBV7-2
J gene: TRBJ2-2
D gene: TRBD2
CDR3 DNA: TGTGCCAGCAGAGCCCCGGGACTAGCAACCGGGGAGCTGTTTTTT
CDR3 protein: CASRAPGLATGELFF

clone size: -
V gene: TRBV7-2
J gene: TRBJ2-5
D gene: -
CDR3 DNA: TGTGCCAGCAGCTTAAATCCAGGGACAGAGACCCAGTACTTC
CDR3 protein: CASSLNPGTETQYF

clone size: few
V gene: TRBV11-2
J gene: TRBJ2-7
D gene: -
CDR3 DNA: TGTGCTACGCCCACCGGGGACTCCTACGAGCAGTACTTC
CDR3 protein: CATPTGDSYEQYF

clone size: -
V gene: TRBV15
J gene: TRBJ2-5
D gene: -
CDR3 DNA: TGTGCCACCAGCAGAGGACAGGTCGAGACCCAGTACTTC
CDR3 protein: CATSRGQVETQYF

clone size: -
V gene: TRBV11-3
J gene: TRBJ2-2
D gene: TRBD2
CDR3 DNA: TGTGCCAGCAGCCACGGACTAGCGGTGAACACCGGGGAGCTGTTTTTT
CDR3 protein: CASSHGLAVNTGELFF

clone size: -
V gene: TRBV18
J gene: TRBJ1-4
D gene: -
CDR3 DNA: TGTGCCAGCTCACGCCGCGCGTCTGCTGATGAAAAACTGTTTTTT
CDR3 protein: CASSRRASADEKLFF

clone size: few
V gene: TRBV7-8
J gene: TRBJ2-7
D gene: -
CDR3 DNA: TGTGCCAGCAGCCCGGGACCAACCGCCTACGAGCAGTACTTC
CDR3 protein: CASSPGPTAYEQYF

clone size: few
V gene: TRBV30
J gene: TRBJ2-7
D gene: TRBD1
CDR3 DNA: TGTGCCTGGAGTGTAAACAGGGGAGACGAGCAGTACTTC
CDR3 protein: CAWSVNRGDEQYF

clone size: -
V gene: TRBV10-3
J gene: TRBJ2-7
D gene: -
CDR3 DNA: TGTGCCATCAGTGTAGCCTGGAGGGAGTACGAGCAGTACTTC
CDR3 protein: CAISVAWREYEQYF

clone size: few
V gene: TRBV7-9
J gene: TRBJ1-2
D gene: -
CDR3 DNA: TGTGCCAGCAGCCGGGGGGGGACATACTATGGCTACACCTTC
CDR3 protein: CASSRGGTYYGYTF

clone size: -
V gene: TRBV2
J gene: TRBJ2-5
D gene: -
CDR3 DNA: TGTGCCAGCAGTGAAGAGACCCAGTACTTC
CDR3 protein: CASSEETQYF

clone size: -
V gene: TRBV2
J gene: TRBJ1-2
D gene: -
CDR3 DNA: TGTGCCAGCAGCGAGAACTATGGCTACACCTTC
CDR3 protein: CASSENYGYTF

clone size: once
V gene: TRBV29-1
J gene: TRBJ2-3
D gene: TRBD2
CDR3 DNA: TGCAGCGTTGATACTAGCGGGAGTAGGGATACGCAGTATTTT
CDR3 protein: CSVDTSGSRDTQYF

clone size: -
V gene: TRBV5-4
J gene: TRBJ2-7
D gene: TRBD1
CDR3 DNA: TGTGCCAGCAGCTGGGGGACAGGGGCGTACGAGCAGTACTTC
CDR3 protein: CASSWGTGAYEQYF

clone size: -
V gene: TRBV14
J gene: TRBJ1-1
D gene: -
CDR3 DNA: TGTGCCAGCAGCCAAGACCCGACAGAGAACACTGAAGCTTTCTTT
CDR3 protein: CASSQDPTENTEAFF

clone size: -
V gene: TRBV2
J gene: TRBJ2-7
D gene: -
CDR3 DNA: TGTGCCAGCACTAAAACGGGGTGGACTACATCCTACGAGCAGTACTTC
CDR3 protein: CASTKTGWTTSYEQYF

clone size: -
V gene: TRBV29-1
J gene: TRBJ1-1
D gene: -
CDR3 DNA: TGCAGCGTTGTAACCGGGGGCACTGAAGCTTTCTTT
CDR3 protein: CSVVTGGTEAFF

clone size: -
V gene: TRBV4-1
J gene: TRBJ1-1
D gene: TRBD1
CDR3 DNA: TGCGCCTCCGGGACAGGGATGAACACTGAAGCTTTCTTT
CDR3 protein: CASGTGMNTEAFF

clone size: -
V gene: TRBV7-9
J gene: TRBJ2-1
D gene: -
CDR3 DNA: TGTGCCAGCAGCCTAGAAGGGGGCTCCTACAATGAGCAGTTCTTC
CDR3 protein: CASSLEGGSYNEQFF

clone size: -
V gene: TRBV5-4
J gene: TRBJ2-7
D gene: -
CDR3 DNA: TGTGCCAGCAGCTTGGAGGCAGGGACCTACGAGCAGTACTTC
CDR3 protein: CASSLEAGTYEQYF

clone size: -
V gene: TRBV27
J gene: TRBJ2-7
D gene: -
CDR3 DNA: TGTGCCAGCAGTTTAGGACCTCCGGCTTACGAGCAGTACTTC
CDR3 protein: CASSLGPPAYEQYF